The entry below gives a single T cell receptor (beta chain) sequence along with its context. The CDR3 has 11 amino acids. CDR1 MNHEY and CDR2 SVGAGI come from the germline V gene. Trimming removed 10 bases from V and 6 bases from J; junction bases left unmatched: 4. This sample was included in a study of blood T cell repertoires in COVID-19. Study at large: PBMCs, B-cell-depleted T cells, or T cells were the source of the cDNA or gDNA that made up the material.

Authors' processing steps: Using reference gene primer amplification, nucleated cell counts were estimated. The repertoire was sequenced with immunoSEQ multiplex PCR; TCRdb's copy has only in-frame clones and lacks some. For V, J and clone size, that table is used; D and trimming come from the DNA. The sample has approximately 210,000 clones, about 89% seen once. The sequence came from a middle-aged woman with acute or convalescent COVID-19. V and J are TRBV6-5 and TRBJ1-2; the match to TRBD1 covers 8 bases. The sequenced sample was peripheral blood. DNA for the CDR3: TGTGCCACCACGGACAGGGATGGCTACACCTTC. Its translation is CATTDRDGYTF.